The 25 T cell receptor beta chains reported below all come from one sample, sequenced in a study of CD8+CD57+ T cells in acquired aplastic anemia (dated by TCRdb to between 2017 and 2018). For sequencing, an Illumina HiSeq 2000 was employed. Profiling of TCR beta VDJ combinations and CDR3 sequences used genomic DNA as the template. In-frame beta chains were kept once TCRdb had trimmed the public reads at Q25 with fastp and called clones with MiXCR. Rows merge per CDR3 protein into single entries with the most common DNA and genes. Counted in this sample were 60,000 to 75,000 distinct CDR3 sequences; about 50% of them appeared once. Roughly 2.5% of the sample lies in the top ten. Source material: sorted CD4+, CD8+, or CD8+CD57+ T cells (not recorded which) from PBMCs. These TCRs come from a human donor in good health, serving as a control.

At least ten counts were recorded for this clonotype. The chain combines TRBV27 with TRBJ2-3; 8 bases are a match to TRBD1. This CDR3 is 16 amino acids long. Germline-derived CDR1 and CDR2 are MNHEY and SMNVEV (reference sequence). The V and J ends lost 5 bases and 0 bases, in that order; junction bases with no gene match: 7. CDR3 bases: TGTGCCAGCAGTGTCCGACAGGGGATGAGCACAGATACGCAGTATTTT. Protein sequence: CASSVRQGMSTDTQYF.

This chain uses TRBV5-1 with TRBJ2-7; D is tentatively TRBD1 or TRBD2 (5 bases each). The ends were cut back, 2 bases at V and 3 bases at J, with 15 bases in the middle. The CDR3 has 15 amino acids. Germline assignment: CDR1 SGHRS and CDR2 YFSETQ. CDR3 nucleotides: TGCGCCAGCAGCTTAAGCGGACAACGCCGCTACGAGCAGTACTTC. Translation: CASSLSGQRRYEQYF.

The genes are TRBV12-5 and TRBJ2-3; either TRBD1 or TRBD2 may supply D (5 bases each). Germline lookup yields CDR1 LGHNT and CDR2 FRNRAP. V shed 2 bases and J shed 11 bases, with 8 bases lying between them. This CDR3 has 11 amino acids. The DNA of the CDR3 is TGTGCTAGTGGTTTGTTGGGGGAGCAGTATTTT. As protein: CASGLLGEQYF. Full variable domain (rest looked up from reference TRBV12-5 and TRBJ2-3): DARVTQTPRHKVTEMGQEVTMRCQPILGHNTVFWYRQTMMQGLELLAYFRNRAPLDDSGMPKDRFSAEMPDATLATLKIQPSEPRDSAVYFCASGLLGEQYFGPGTRLTVL.

The genes are TRBV18 and TRBJ2-3; D may be TRBD2 (6 bases). The CDR3 is 16 residues long. Per germline, CDR1 KGHSH and CDR2 LQKENI. V was trimmed by 0 bases and J by 0 bases, leaving 10 bases between them. CDR3 DNA sequence: TGTGCCAGCTCACCACCGGGGCGGGGAAGCACAGATACGCAGTATTTT. Its protein product is CASSPPGRGSTDTQYF.

The gene calls are TRBV10-2 and TRBJ2-7; D may be TRBD2 (6 bases). The CDR3 runs 13 residues. Trimming shortened V by 2 bases and J by 5 bases, and 10 bases separated the two germline ends. Germline V gene sequence: CDR1 WSHSY, CDR2 SAAADI. CDR3 residues: CASSEPGSHEQYF. The CDR3 bases are TGCGCCAGCAGTGAGCCCGGGAGCCACGAGCAGTACTTC.

This chain connects TRBV24-1 to TRBJ1-5; D not resolved. With 9 bases removed from V and 2 bases from J, the gap between germline ends came to 25 bases. This CDR3 region has 18 residues. From germline, CDR1 is KGHDR and CDR2 SFDVKD. CDR3 in amino acids: CATATTEKGAHGNQPQHF. CDR3 bases: TGTGCCACCGCAACCACCGAAAAGGGAGCACATGGCAATCAGCCCCAGCATTTT.

The rearrangement links TRBV15 to TRBJ2-7; TRBD2 matches at 9 bases. The CDR3 sequence is 16 residues long. Losses at the gene ends were 8 bases for V and 0 bases for J; bases not matched to a gene: 11. Per germline, CDR1 LNHNV and CDR2 YYDKDF (reference sequence). The CDR3: CATQRPSGTSSYEQYF. The CDR3 region has the DNA TGTGCCACCCAAAGGCCTAGCGGGACGAGCTCCTACGAGCAGTACTTC.

The V gene is TRBV7-2, the J gene TRBJ2-7, with 9 positions matching TRBD2. Per germline, CDR1 SGHTA and CDR2 FQGNSA. With V trimmed by 1 base and J by 5 bases, 3 bases remained unmatched. CDR3 size: 14 residues. The CDR3 DNA reads TGTGCCAGCAGCTTAGGCGGGGGGGCCAACGAGCAGTACTTC. Translating it yields CASSLGGGANEQYF.

V usage is TRBV2 and J usage is TRBJ1-6; the D gene is possibly TRBD1 (5 bases). V lost 3 bases and J lost 5, with 17 bases in between. The germline V gene has CDR1 SNHLY and CDR2 FYNNEI. The CDR3 has 17 residues. CDR3 bases: TGTGCCAGCAGTGAGACGGGGCCACTAGACGATAATTCACCCCTCCACTTT. It translates to CASSETGPLDDNSPLHF.

The CDR3 nucleotides read TGTGCCAGCAGCTTCCTAGGGGACTATGGCTACACCTTC. This gives the protein CASSFLGDYGYTF. The rearrangement links TRBV7-2 to TRBJ1-2, with D tentatively TRBD1 (5 bases). The CDR3 contains 13 residues. Germline V gives CDR1 SGHTA, CDR2 FQGNSA. V lost 3 bases, J lost 3 bases, and 8 bases lay in between.

This rearrangement joins TRBV24-1 to TRBJ1-1; D is unclear. The germline V gene encodes CDR1 KGHDR and CDR2 SFDVKD. The V gene lost 5 bases and the J gene lost 6 bases, with 12 bases spanning the gap. The CDR3 spans 13 residues. The CDR3 loop reads CATSGLTGSEAFF. The DNA for the CDR3 is TGTGCCACCAGTGGTCTGACGGGGTCTGAAGCTTTCTTT.

This clonotype was seen many times. As DNA, the CDR3 is TGTGCCAGCACCCGCGAGGTGGGACTAGCAGCTGAGCAGTTCTTC. Translating it yields CASTREVGLAAEQFF. The V and J genes are TRBV27 and TRBJ2-1; TRBD2 aligns across 9 bases. This CDR3 spans 15 amino acids. The germline V gene encodes CDR1 MNHEY and CDR2 SMNVEV (reference sequence). V gave up 7 bases and J gave up 9 bases; unmatched junction bases: 13.

This clonotype was counted a single time. This rearrangement joins TRBV5-1 to TRBJ2-7; tentatively, D is TRBD2 (6 bases). CDR1 and CDR2 (germline): SGHRS, YFSETQ. The V end lost 4 bases, the J end lost 7 bases, and 15 bases lay between the germline ends. The CDR3 spans 13 residues. In DNA form, the CDR3 reads TGCGCCAGCAGCCCGGCGGGGAAGCGGGAGCAGTACTTC. It encodes CASSPAGKREQYF.

This clonotype was detected many times. The chain employs TRBV11-3 and TRBJ2-1; 8 bases agree with TRBD1. The J segment lost 3 bases and the V segment lost 5 bases, leaving 12 bases of the junction unmatched. CDR1 and CDR2 from the germline V gene are SGHNT and YENEEA. The CDR3 length is 17 residues. The CDR3 nucleotides read TGTGCCAGCAGCCCTCCCTCCGGGACAGGAGACTACAATGAGCAGTTCTTC. Translating gives CASSPPSGTGDYNEQFF.

This clonotype has a handful of counts. The chain combines TRBV4-3 with TRBJ2-6, with TRBD1 matching over 11 bases. The CDR3 has 17 residues. CDR1 and CDR2 (germline): LGHNA, YSLEER. V was pared by 6 bases and J by 0 bases, with 4 bases of the junction left unmatched. The CDR3, as DNA: TGCGCCAGCAGTCCCGGGACAGGGGGCTCTGGGGCCAACGTCCTGACTTTC. It yields the protein CASSPGTGGSGANVLTF.

The CDR3 loop reads CASRPGQGIYEQYF. In DNA, the CDR3 is TGTGCCAGTAGACCGGGACAGGGGATTTACGAGCAGTACTTC. The rearrangement joins TRBV19 to TRBJ2-7; TRBD1 matches at 10 bases. The V gene's germline CDR1 is LNHDA and CDR2 SQIVND (reference sequence). The CDR3 covers 14 residues. V was clipped by 6 bases and J by 4 bases; unmatched bases: 6.

This chain joins TRBV18 and TRBJ1-5; 9 positions agree with TRBD1. Trimming at V came to 1 base and at J to 7 bases, leaving 8 bases not matched to a gene. The V gene's germline CDR1 is KGHSH and CDR2 LQKENI. This CDR3 has 16 amino acids. The CDR3 DNA reads as TGTGCCAGCTCACCACTGGGACAGGGAGGAGGGCAGCCCCAGCATTTT. It yields the protein CASSPLGQGGGQPQHF.

To note about this clonotype: One base away lies a much larger clone, so this may be a sequencing read error. The chain couples TRBV11-2 to TRBJ1-1, with TRBD1 matching 9 bases. The germline V gene has CDR1 SGHAT and CDR2 FQNNGV. The CDR3 extends over 17 amino acids. DNA of the CDR3: TGTGCCAGCAGCCTGAGAGGGACAGGGATTTTAAACACTGAAGCTCTCTTT. Amino acid sequence: CASSLRGTGILNTEALF. The whole variable domain, remainder taken from reference TRBV11-2 and TRBJ1-1, is EAGVAQSPRYKIIEKRQSVAFWCNPISGHATLYWYQQILGQGPKLLIQFQNNGVVDDSQLPKDRFSAERLKGVDSTLKIQPAKLEDSAVYLCASSLRGTGILNTEALFGQGTRLTVV.

This clonotype was counted between two and nine times. This rearrangement joins TRBV6-1 to TRBJ1-1; a weak D match, TRBD1 (5 bases). Germline-derived CDR1 and CDR2 are MNHNS and SASEGT. The V end was cut by 10 bases, the J end by 2 bases, with 14 bases between. The CDR3 covers 13 residues. CDR3 region: CANSMGPNTEAFF. The CDR3 DNA reads as TGTGCCAATTCTATGGGACCCAACACTGAAGCTTTCTTT.

This clonotype was recorded at least ten times. The gene calls are TRBV30 and TRBJ1-1; D gene unclear. CDR3 size: 13 residues. V lost 5 bases and J lost 3, with 13 bases in between. Germline V gene sequence: CDR1 GTSNPN, CDR2 SVGIG (reference sequence). The DNA of the CDR3 is TGTGCCTGGCGCCCCAGGACGGACACTGAAGCTTTCTTT. Translated, it gives CAWRPRTDTEAFF.

This clonotype occurred many times. V usage is TRBV5-1 and J usage is TRBJ1-4; 9 bases are a match to TRBD1. Losses at the gene ends were 1 base for V and 8 bases for J; bases not matched to a gene: 3. The CDR3 covers 14 residues. Germline CDR1 is SGHRS and CDR2 is YFSETQ. Written as DNA, the CDR3 is TGCGCCAGCAGCTTGACAGGGGGCGAGGAAAAACTGTTTTTT. Translated: CASSLTGGEEKLFF.

Ten or more counts support this clonotype. This chain uses TRBV5-8 with TRBJ1-1, with 8 positions matching TRBD1. V dropped 0 bases and J dropped 1; count of bases not matched to a gene: 5. The CDR3 runs 16 residues. Germline CDR1 is SGHTS and CDR2 is YDEGEE. CDR3 DNA sequence: TGTGCCAGCAGCTTGGCAGGGGGCTACTCGAACACTGAAGCTTTCTTT. Translating it yields CASSLAGGYSNTEAFF.

A remark on this clonotype: One end of the junction does not line up with germline, which may come from a read error. The chain uses TRBV5-1 and TRBJ2-3; TRBD2 agrees at 7 bases. This CDR3 contains 15 residues. Germline lookup yields CDR1 SGHRS and CDR2 YFSETQ. The CDR3 sequence is CASSTEAGRTDTLYF. CDR3 nucleotide sequence: TGCGCCAGCAGCACAGAAGCGGGACGCACAGATACGCTGTATTTT.

This clonotype was seen ten or more times. The genes are TRBV28 and TRBJ2-3; D gene unclear. The germline V and J ends were trimmed by 2 bases and 2 bases, with 8 bases remaining between them. Germline V gives CDR1 MDHEN, CDR2 SYDVKM. The CDR3 extends over 14 amino acids. The CDR3 nucleotides read TGTGCCAGCAGTTTAGGGCTAGACACAGATACGCAGTATTTT. It encodes CASSLGLDTDTQYF.

The chain is built from TRBV25-1 and TRBJ1-6, with TRBD1 as a possible D gene (5 bases). The CDR3 runs 13 residues. V was clipped by 7 bases and J by 6 bases, with 10 bases between them. Germline-derived CDR1 and CDR2 are MGHDK and SYGVNS. In DNA form, the CDR3 reads TGTGCCAGCACCGCGGGACCTAATTCACCCCTCCACTTT. Protein product: CASTAGPNSPLHF.